This TCR beta chain came from a study of cytomegalovirus exposure and HLA in healthy donors. CDR3 length: 14 residues. V trimming: 5 bases; J trimming: 8 bases; junction bases outside the gene matches: 9. The germline gives CDR1 MNHEY, CDR2 SVGAGI. Researchers ran the PCR with 60 Vbeta and 13 Jbeta primers. Measured with immunoSEQ multiplex PCR; TCRdb has only the in-frame clones, and not every one. The sample has some 170,000 clones, about 83% seen once. The sequence was collected from a woman in her 30s in good health and CMV-seronegative. The sample comprised PBMCs. The V gene is TRBV6-5, the J gene TRBJ1-2; 9 nucleotides agree with TRBD1. CDR3 sequence (DNA): TGTGCCAGCAGTGGACAGGGGAGGATAGGAGGCTACACCTTC. Encoded protein: CASSGQGRIGGYTF.